The 2 T cell receptor beta chains below come from one sample, sequenced in a study of PD-L1 blockade in urothelial cancer. Noted time point: peripheral blood 6 weeks after treatment start. Sequencing used immunoSEQ multiplex PCR; TCRdb keeps in-frame clones, though not all of them. The repertoire has some 48,000 clones, 65% to 85% of them found once; the top ten carry around 9.1%. This specimen consisted of PBMCs, obtained around atezolizumab (anti-PD-L1) treatment. All receptors derive from a man between 65 and 85 years old with urothelial cancer.

The chain carries TRBV5-1 and TRBJ1-1; D ambiguous. Germline V CDR1 and CDR2: SGHRS, YFSETQ. CDR3 length: 12 amino acids. Trimming removed 1 base at V and 3 bases at J, with 4 bases between. CDR3 loop: CASSLYDTEAFF. The CDR3, as DNA: TGCGCCAGCAGCTTGTATGACACTGAAGCTTTCTTT.

This chain links TRBV5-4 with TRBJ2-6, with D possibly TRBD2 on 6 matching bases. Germline values: CDR1 SGHNT, CDR2 YYREEE (reference sequence). The CDR3 spans 16 residues. With 4 bases removed from V and 4 bases from J, the gap between germline ends came to 15 bases. CDR3 region: CASSRGTPTGANVLTF. The CDR3 coding sequence is TGTGCCAGCAGCCGGGGGACGCCGACGGGGGCCAACGTCCTGACTTTC.